Below are 11 T cell receptor beta chains sequenced from a single sample in a study of STAT3 mutations in large granular lymphocyte leukemia. Study-level points and caveats: Every T-LGLL patient had at least one immunodominant TCRbeta clonotype.

Generated by immunoSEQ multiplex PCR, the TCRdb table keeps only in-frame clones and is missing some. The data show approximately 10,000 clones, with approximately 50% seen just once and about 9% held by the top ten. Their antigens remain unidentified. The sample was peripheral blood mononuclear cells. These TCRs come from a boy younger than 18 with T-cell large granular lymphocyte leukemia. Some clones in this sample may be carry-over from other donors' samples.

The chain has TRBV22-1 and TRBJ1-2. TRBV22-1 is described as a pseudogene. The CDR3 is made up of 16 amino acids. The CDR3 here is CPGRPIRARKTYGYTF. In DNA form, the CDR3 reads TGTCCTGGGAGGCCCATTCGAGCGAGAAAGACCTATGGCTACACCTTC.

The chain uses TRBV30 and TRBJ2-7; no firm D call. Germline loops: CDR1 GTSNPN, CDR2 SVGIG (reference sequence). Trimming cost V 0 bases and J 5 bases, with 8 bases left between them. The CDR3 sequence is 12 residues long. CDR3 DNA: TGTGCCTGGAGTGTCGGTGGGCACGAGCAGTACTTC. Its protein product is CAWSVGGHEQYF.

J is TRBJ2-7 and V is TRBV5-1; 8 bases align to TRBD2. V lost 5 bases and J lost 6; bases outside the gene matches: 13. Germline CDR1 SGHRS, CDR2 YFSETQ. This CDR3 has 15 residues. For the CDR3, the DNA is TGCGCCAGCAGAACCACCGTGCGGGAGGAGCTCGAGCAGTACTTC. It translates to CASRTTVREELEQYF.

The chain joins TRBV30 to TRBJ2-1, with D uncertain. This CDR3 spans 11 amino acids. CDR1 and CDR2 from the germline V gene are GTSNPN and SVGIG (reference sequence). Trimming left V 3 bases short and J 8 bases short, with 8 bases between. CDR3 bases: TGTGCCTGGAGCCCTCGGGATGAGCAGTTCTTC. Translated: CAWSPRDEQFF. The whole variable domain, remainder taken from reference TRBV30 and TRBJ2-1, is SQTIHQWPATLVQPVGSPLSLECTVEGTSNPNLYWYRQAAGRGLQLLFYSVGIGQISSEVPQNLSASRPQDRQFILSSKKLLLSDSGFYLCAWSPRDEQFFGPGTRLTVL.

The J gene is TRBJ2-7, the V gene TRBV5-1, with D perhaps matching TRBD2 (6 bases). The V gene lost 1 base and the J gene lost 2 bases, with 19 bases spanning the gap. This CDR3 has 17 amino acids. In germline, CDR1 is SGHRS, CDR2 YFSETQ. This CDR3 is CASSLRMGRDAPYEQYF. In DNA form, the CDR3 reads TGCGCCAGCAGCTTGAGGATGGGGCGGGATGCCCCCTACGAGCAGTACTTC.

The J gene is TRBJ1-3, the V gene TRBV5-5; D gene unclear. The V end lost 0 bases, the J end lost 0 bases, and 10 bases lay between the germline ends. The CDR3 is 16 amino acids. Germline V gene data show CDR1 as SGHKS and CDR2 as YYEKEE (reference sequence). This CDR3 is CASSLGPRGSGNTIYF. CDR3 DNA sequence: TGTGCCAGCAGCTTGGGCCCCCGGGGCTCTGGAAACACCATATATTTT.

This CDR3 reads CASLRSAREQYF. In nucleotides, the CDR3 is TGTGCCAGCCTTCGGAGTGCCAGGGAGCAGTACTTC. V usage is TRBV28 and J usage is TRBJ2-7; no clear D. CDR3 size: 12 residues. With 8 bases removed from V and 7 bases from J, the gap between germline ends came to 15 bases. In germline, CDR1 is MDHEN, CDR2 SYDVKM.

The CDR3 coding sequence is TGTGCCTGGAGTGTAGATGTAGATACGCAGTATTTT. Protein sequence: CAWSVDVDTQYF. The rearrangement uses TRBV30 and TRBJ2-3, with D hard to call. This CDR3 has 12 amino acids. Trimming cost V 0 bases and J 5 bases, with 6 bases left between them. CDR1 and CDR2 (germline): GTSNPN, SVGIG (reference sequence).

V is TRBV13 and J is TRBJ2-7; either TRBD1 or TRBD2 may supply D (5 bases each). The CDR3 extends over 13 amino acids. V was clipped by 5 bases and J by 1 base, with 9 bases between them. Germline values: CDR1 PRHDT, CDR2 FYEKMQ (reference sequence). The CDR3, as DNA: TGTGCCAGCAGCCCGGGACGGTCCTACGAGCAGTACTTC. It specifies CASSPGRSYEQYF.

This clone was detected only once. The chain carries TRBV5-6 and TRBJ2-2; no firm D call. The CDR3 is 16 amino acids. The V end was cut by 4 bases, the J end by 0 bases, with 13 bases between. In germline, CDR1 is SGHDT, CDR2 YYEEEE. The DNA for the CDR3 is TGTGCCAGCAGCCCAGCCTTGACTGCGAACACCGGGGAGCTGTTTTTT. Its protein product is CASSPALTANTGELFF.

This chain uses TRBV7-9 with TRBJ1-2; maybe TRBD1 (5 bases). Germline values: CDR1 SEHNR, CDR2 FQNEAQ (reference sequence). This CDR3 is built from 14 residues. V dropped 4 bases and J dropped 7 bases, with 16 bases sitting between them. The CDR3 spells CASSSGTPGGGYTF. CDR3 DNA sequence: TGTGCCAGCAGCTCCGGGACCCCGGGAGGTGGCTACACCTTC.